Listed here are 15 T cell receptor beta chains from one sample, sequenced in a study of CXCR3-negative and CXCR3-positive naive CD8 T cells. The TRB cDNA libraries were prepared by 5' RACE with UMI labels. TCRdb re-analyzed the 5' RACE reads; it lists each CDR3 protein once, without DNA. In all, the sample yields 150,000 to 180,000 distinct CDR3 sequences. For these receptors, no antigen is known. Study-wide points: Naive CXCR3-positive cells had TRB CDR3s more hydrophobic than those of CXCR3-negative naive cells.

Input material: naive CXCR3+ CD8+ T cells from blood. Sample subset: CD45RO-CCR7+CD27+CD95- naive CD8+ T cells expressing CXCR3 (TNR3+). These TCRs come from a human donor in good health. Some clones in this sample may be carry-over from other donors' samples.

The chain combines TRBV5-6 with TRBJ1-1; the TCRdb D gene call, TRBD1, has no DNA to confirm it. The germline V gene has CDR1 SGHDT and CDR2 YYEEEE. There are 12 residues in the CDR3. The CDR3 sequence: CASSLPGSEAFF. Supplemented by reference TRBV5-6 and TRBJ1-1, the full variable domain reads DAGVTQSPTHLIKTRGQQVTLRCSPKSGHDTVSWYQQALGQGPQFIFQYYEEEERQRGNFPDRFSGHQFPNYSSELNVNALLLGDSALYLCASSLPGSEAFFGQGTRLTVV.

The chain uses TRBV15 and TRBJ2-1; TCRdb outputs TRBD1, but without DNA this stays unchecked. CDR3 length: 14 amino acids. Germline V gives CDR1 LNHNV, CDR2 YYDKDF (reference sequence). The CDR3: CATSRDRGNHEQFF. Combining the CDR3 with reference TRBV15 and TRBJ2-1 gives the whole variable domain DAMVIQNPRYQVTQFGKPVTLSCSQTLNHNVMYWYQQKSSQAPKLLFHYYDKDFNNEADTPDNFQSRRPNTSFCFLDIRSPGLGDTAMYLCATSRDRGNHEQFFGPGTRLTVL.

The chain combines TRBV4-1 with TRBJ2-7. There are 14 residues in the CDR3. Germline CDR1 reads MGHRA; CDR2 reads YSYEKL. CDR3 loop: CASSQDQDSYEQYF.

The chain links TRBV7-8 to TRBJ2-5; the TRBD2 assignment by TCRdb is unverifiable without DNA. Germline assignment: CDR1 SGHVS and CDR2 FQNEAQ. The CDR3 is 15 amino acids. CDR3 amino acids: CASSSGLAGEETQYF.

The chain is built from TRBV28 and TRBJ2-1; without DNA, the TCRdb call of TRBD2 cannot be checked. This CDR3 contains 15 residues. Germline lookup yields CDR1 MDHEN and CDR2 SYDVKM. This chain's CDR3 is CASSQPGLAINEQFF.

This sequence joins TRBV29-1 and TRBJ1-1. In germline, CDR1 is SQVTM, CDR2 ANQGSEA. The CDR3 extends over 13 amino acids. CDR3 region: CSVERLGGTEAFF.

This chain uses TRBV29-1 with TRBJ2-5; absent DNA, TCRdb's TRBD2 call cannot be checked. This CDR3 contains 17 residues. Germline-derived CDR1 and CDR2 are SQVTM and ANQGSEA. The CDR3 here is CSVESSKGLAVQETQYF. The full variable domain, with the rest looked up from reference TRBV29-1 and TRBJ2-5, is SAVISQKPSRDICQRGTSLTIQCQVDSQVTMMFWYRQQPGQSLTLIATANQGSEATYESGFVIDKFPISRPNLTFSTLTVSNMSPEDSSIYLCSVESSKGLAVQETQYFGPGTRLLVL.

The J gene is TRBJ2-3, the V gene TRBV19. The length of the CDR3 is 13 residues. Germline loops: CDR1 LNHDA, CDR2 SQIVND (reference sequence). CDR3 in amino acids: CASSTRNTDTQYF.

This chain uses TRBV27 with TRBJ2-5. Germline V CDR1 and CDR2: MNHEY, SMNVEV (reference sequence). The CDR3 runs 15 residues. The CDR3 loop is CASSLDGTGWETQYF.

The chain joins TRBV20-1 to TRBJ1-2; TCRdb's assignment of TRBD1 cannot be checked, as there is no DNA. The germline V gene encodes CDR1 DFQATT and CDR2 SNEGSKA (reference sequence). CDR3 length: 15 amino acids. CDR3 loop: CSAPTRTVFNYGYTF.

The V call is TRBV4-1, the J call TRBJ2-5; TCRdb reports TRBD1, a call that lacks DNA to check it against. Germline loops: CDR1 MGHRA, CDR2 YSYEKL. This CDR3 region has 15 residues. CDR3 amino acids: CASSHPGTGVETQYF.

The J gene is TRBJ2-4, the V gene TRBV23-1; TCRdb calls TRBD1, which cannot be checked without DNA. TRBV23-1 is recorded as an ORF, its role being uncertain. The CDR3 length is 15 residues. The CDR3 is CASSPASGAKNIQYF.

The chain joins TRBV20-1 to TRBJ2-7. This CDR3 comprises 14 residues. Germline values: CDR1 DFQATT, CDR2 SNEGSKA (reference sequence). The CDR3 spells CSAIDDNISYEQYF.

The chain is built from TRBV28 and TRBJ1-5; TCRdb lists TRBD1, though no DNA is available to test this call. The germline gives CDR1 MDHEN, CDR2 SYDVKM. This CDR3 region has 19 residues. The CDR3 sequence is CASSLYGGAPIHSNQPQHF. Variable domain in full (rest from reference TRBV28 and TRBJ1-5): DVKVTQSSRYLVKRTGEKVFLECVQDMDHENMFWYRQDPGLGLRLIYFSYDVKMKEKGDIPEGYSVSREKKERFSLILESASTNQTSMYLCASSLYGGAPIHSNQPQHFGDGTRLSIL.

The V gene is TRBV4-1, the J gene TRBJ2-3; TCRdb's D call, TRBD1, is unchecked because there is no DNA. Germline CDR1 and CDR2: MGHRA and YSYEKL. The CDR3 has 16 residues. CDR3: CASSHGQGKIADTQYF.